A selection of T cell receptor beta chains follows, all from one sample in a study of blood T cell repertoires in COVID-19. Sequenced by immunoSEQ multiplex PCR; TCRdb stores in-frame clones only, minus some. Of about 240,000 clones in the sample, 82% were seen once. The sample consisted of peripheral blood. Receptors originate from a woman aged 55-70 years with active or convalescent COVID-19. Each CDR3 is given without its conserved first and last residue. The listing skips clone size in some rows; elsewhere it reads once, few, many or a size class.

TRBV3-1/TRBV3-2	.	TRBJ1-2	ASSQRGDGGYT
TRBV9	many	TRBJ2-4	ASSAGGTSKNIQY
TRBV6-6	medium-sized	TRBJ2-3	ASSYITPSTDTQY
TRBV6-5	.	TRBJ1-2	ASSYGEFNYGYT
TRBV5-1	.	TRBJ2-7	ASSLLVGIYEQY
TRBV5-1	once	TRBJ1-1	ASSSRGPAEAF
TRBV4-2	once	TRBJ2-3	ASSPSVRGGASDTQY
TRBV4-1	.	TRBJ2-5	ASSLSTSQGGRETQY
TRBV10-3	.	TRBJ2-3	AISESDRGTDTQY
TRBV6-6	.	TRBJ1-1	ASSYSTAFMNTEAF
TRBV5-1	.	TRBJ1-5	ASSKSPQEGQPQH
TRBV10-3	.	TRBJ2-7	AIGDRAGEQY
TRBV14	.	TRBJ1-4	ASSPRTATNEKLF
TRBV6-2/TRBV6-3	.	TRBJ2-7	ASSSPGLAMYEQY
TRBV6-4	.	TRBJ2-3	ASSDRPYSRDTQY
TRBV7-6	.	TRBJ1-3	ASREYSGNTIY
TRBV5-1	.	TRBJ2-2	ASSPNWGPNTGELF
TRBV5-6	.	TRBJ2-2	ASSSSIRELF
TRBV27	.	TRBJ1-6	ASSLSAGTGPLH
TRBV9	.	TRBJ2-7	ARKGRQLPKTYEQY
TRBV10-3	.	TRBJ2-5	AISESHPTFLARETQY
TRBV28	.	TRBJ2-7	ASSLGRQGPYEQY
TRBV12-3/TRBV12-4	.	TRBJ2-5	ASSLRGETQY
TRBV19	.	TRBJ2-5	ASSPGPREEETQY